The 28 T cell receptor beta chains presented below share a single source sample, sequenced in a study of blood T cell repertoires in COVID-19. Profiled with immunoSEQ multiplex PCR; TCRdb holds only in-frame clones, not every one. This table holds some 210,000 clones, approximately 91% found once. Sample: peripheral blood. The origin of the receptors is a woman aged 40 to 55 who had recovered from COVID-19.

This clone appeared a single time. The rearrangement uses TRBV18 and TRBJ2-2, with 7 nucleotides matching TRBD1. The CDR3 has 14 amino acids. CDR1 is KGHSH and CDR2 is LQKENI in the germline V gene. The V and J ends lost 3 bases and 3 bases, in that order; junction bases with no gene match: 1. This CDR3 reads CASSPQGDTGELFF. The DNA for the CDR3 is TGTGCCAGCTCACCTCAGGGGGACACCGGGGAGCTGTTTTTT.

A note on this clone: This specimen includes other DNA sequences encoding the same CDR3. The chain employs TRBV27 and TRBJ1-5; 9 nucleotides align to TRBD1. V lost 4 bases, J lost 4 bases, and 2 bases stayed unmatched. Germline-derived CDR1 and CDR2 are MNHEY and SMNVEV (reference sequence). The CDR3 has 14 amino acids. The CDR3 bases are TGTGCCAGCAGTTCTGGACAGGGGAATCAGCCCCAGCATTTT. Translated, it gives CASSSGQGNQPQHF.

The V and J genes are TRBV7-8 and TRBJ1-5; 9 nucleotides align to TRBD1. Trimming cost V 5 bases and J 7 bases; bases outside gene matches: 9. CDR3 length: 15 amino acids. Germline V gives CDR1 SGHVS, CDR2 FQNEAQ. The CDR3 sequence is CASSHPGQGGQPQHF. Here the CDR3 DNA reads TGTGCCAGCAGCCACCCGGGACAGGGAGGGCAGCCCCAGCATTTT. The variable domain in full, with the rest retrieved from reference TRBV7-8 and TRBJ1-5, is GAGVSQSPRYKVAKRGQDVALRCDPISGHVSLFWYQQALGQGPEFLTYFQNEAQLDKSGLPSDRFFAERPEGSVSTLKIQRTQQEDSAVYLCASSHPGQGGQPQHFGDGTRLSIL.

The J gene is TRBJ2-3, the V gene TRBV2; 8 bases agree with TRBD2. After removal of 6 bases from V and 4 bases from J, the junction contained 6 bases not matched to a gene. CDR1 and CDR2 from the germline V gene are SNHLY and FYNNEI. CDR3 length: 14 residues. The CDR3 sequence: CASRAGAGSDTQYF. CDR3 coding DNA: TGTGCCAGCAGAGCGGGAGCTGGCTCAGATACGCAGTATTTT.

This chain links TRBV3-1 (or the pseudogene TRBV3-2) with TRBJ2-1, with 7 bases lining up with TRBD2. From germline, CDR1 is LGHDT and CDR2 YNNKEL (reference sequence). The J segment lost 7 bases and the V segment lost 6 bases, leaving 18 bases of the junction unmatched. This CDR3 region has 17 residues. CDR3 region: CASRPKIRRAGGNEQFF. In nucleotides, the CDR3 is TGTGCCAGCAGGCCCAAGATCCGAAGGGCCGGGGGGAATGAGCAGTTCTTC.

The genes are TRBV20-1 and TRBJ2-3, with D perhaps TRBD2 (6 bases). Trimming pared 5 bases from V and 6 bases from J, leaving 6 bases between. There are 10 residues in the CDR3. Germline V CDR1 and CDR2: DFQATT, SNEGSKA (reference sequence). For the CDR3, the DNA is TGCAGTGCTGGGGGGGATACGCAGTATTTT. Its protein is CSAGGDTQYF.

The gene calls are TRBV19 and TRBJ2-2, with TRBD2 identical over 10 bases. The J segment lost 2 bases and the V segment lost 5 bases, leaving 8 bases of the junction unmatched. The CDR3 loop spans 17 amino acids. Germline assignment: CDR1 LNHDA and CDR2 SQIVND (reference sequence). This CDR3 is CASSYPSGSANTGELFF. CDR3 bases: TGTGCCAGTAGTTATCCTAGCGGGAGTGCCAACACCGGGGAGCTGTTTTTT.

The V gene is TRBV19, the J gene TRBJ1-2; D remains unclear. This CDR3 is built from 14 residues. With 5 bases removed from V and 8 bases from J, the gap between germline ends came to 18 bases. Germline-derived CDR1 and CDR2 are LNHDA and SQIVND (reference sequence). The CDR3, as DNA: TGTGCCAGTAGTTCGCCCGCCAGGAAATACGGCTACACCTTC. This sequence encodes CASSSPARKYGYTF.

The CDR3: CASSPMALAGGETQYF. DNA for the CDR3: TGTGCCAGCAGCCCAATGGCGCTAGCGGGAGGGGAGACCCAGTACTTC. The rearrangement joins TRBV3-1 (or the pseudogene TRBV3-2) to TRBJ2-5; 12 bases align to TRBD2. With 4 bases clipped from V and 5 bases from J, the junction kept 8 bases outside the gene matches. CDR1 is LGHDT and CDR2 is YNNKEL in the germline V gene (reference sequence). The length of the CDR3 is 16 residues.

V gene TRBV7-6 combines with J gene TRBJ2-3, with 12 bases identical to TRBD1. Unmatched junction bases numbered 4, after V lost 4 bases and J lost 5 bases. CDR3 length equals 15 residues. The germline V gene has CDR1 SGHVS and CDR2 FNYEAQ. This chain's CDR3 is CASSSGQGARDTQYF. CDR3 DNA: TGTGCCAGCAGCTCGGGACAGGGGGCCCGAGATACGCAGTATTTT.

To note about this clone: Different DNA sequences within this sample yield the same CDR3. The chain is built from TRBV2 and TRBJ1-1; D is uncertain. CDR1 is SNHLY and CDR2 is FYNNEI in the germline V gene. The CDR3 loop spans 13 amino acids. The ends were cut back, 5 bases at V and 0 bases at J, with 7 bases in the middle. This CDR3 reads CASSLNMNTEAFF. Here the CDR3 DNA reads TGTGCCAGCAGTTTAAACATGAACACTGAAGCTTTCTTT. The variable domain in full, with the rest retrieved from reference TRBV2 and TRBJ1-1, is EPEVTQTPSHQVTQMGQEVILRCVPISNHLYFYWYRQILGQKVEFLVSFYNNEISEKSEIFDDQFSVERPDGSNFTLKIRSTKLEDSAMYFCASSLNMNTEAFFGQGTRLTVV.

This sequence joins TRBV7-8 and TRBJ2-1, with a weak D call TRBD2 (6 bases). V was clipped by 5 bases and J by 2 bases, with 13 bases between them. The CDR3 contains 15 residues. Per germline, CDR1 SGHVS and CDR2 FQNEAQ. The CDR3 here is CASSPNSGAYNEQFF. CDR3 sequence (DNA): TGTGCCAGCAGCCCGAATAGCGGAGCCTACAATGAGCAGTTCTTC.

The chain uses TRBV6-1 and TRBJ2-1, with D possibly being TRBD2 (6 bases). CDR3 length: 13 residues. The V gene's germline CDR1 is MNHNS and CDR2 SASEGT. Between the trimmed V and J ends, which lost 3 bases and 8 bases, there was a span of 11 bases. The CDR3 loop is CASSETRSHEQFF. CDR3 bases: TGTGCCAGCAGTGAGACTAGATCGCATGAGCAGTTCTTC.

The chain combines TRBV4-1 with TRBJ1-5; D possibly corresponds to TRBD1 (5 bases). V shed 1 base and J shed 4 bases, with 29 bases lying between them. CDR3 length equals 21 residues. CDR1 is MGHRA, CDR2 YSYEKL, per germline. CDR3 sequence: CASSQGPTAPSPIKTNQPQHF. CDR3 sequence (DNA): TGCGCCAGCAGCCAAGGCCCGACAGCTCCAAGCCCCATTAAGACAAATCAGCCCCAGCATTTT.

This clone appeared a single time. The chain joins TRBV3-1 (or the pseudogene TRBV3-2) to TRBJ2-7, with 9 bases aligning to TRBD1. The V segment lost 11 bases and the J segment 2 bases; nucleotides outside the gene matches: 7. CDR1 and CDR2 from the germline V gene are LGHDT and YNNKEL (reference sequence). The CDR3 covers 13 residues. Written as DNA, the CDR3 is TGTGCCTTCCGGGACAGGGTTGCCTACGAGCAGTACTTC. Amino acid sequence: CAFRDRVAYEQYF.

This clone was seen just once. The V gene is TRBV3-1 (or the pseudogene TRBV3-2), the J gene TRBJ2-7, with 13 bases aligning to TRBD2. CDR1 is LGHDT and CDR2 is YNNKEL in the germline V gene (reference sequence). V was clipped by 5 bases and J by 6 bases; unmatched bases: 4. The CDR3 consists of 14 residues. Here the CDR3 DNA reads TGTGCCAGCAGCAAAACTAGCGGGAGGGGCGAGCAGTACTTC. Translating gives CASSKTSGRGEQYF.

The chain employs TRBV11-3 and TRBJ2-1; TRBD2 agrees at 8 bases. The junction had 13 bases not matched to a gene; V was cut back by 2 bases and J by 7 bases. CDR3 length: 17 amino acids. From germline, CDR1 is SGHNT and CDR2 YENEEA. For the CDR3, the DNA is TGTGCCAGCAGCTTACGATCGACTAGCGCGCAGGGGAATGAGCAGTTCTTC. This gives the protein CASSLRSTSAQGNEQFF.

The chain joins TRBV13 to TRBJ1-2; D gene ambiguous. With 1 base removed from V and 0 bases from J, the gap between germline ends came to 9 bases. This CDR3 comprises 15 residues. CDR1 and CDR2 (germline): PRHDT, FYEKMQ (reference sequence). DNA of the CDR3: TGTGCCAGCAGCTTAGCAGGAATAGCTAACTATGGCTACACCTTC. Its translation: CASSLAGIANYGYTF.

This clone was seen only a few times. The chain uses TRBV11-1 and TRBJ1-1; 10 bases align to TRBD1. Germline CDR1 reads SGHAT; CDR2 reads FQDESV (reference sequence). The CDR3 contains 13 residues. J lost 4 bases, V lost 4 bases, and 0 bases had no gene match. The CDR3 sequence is CASSWTGGTEAFF. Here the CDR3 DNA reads TGTGCCAGCAGCTGGACAGGGGGCACTGAAGCTTTCTTT.

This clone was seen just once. CDR3: CASSPSVTEAFF. The CDR3 nucleotides read TGTGCCAGCAGCCCCTCGGTTACTGAAGCTTTCTTT. V and J are TRBV7-9 and TRBJ1-1, with D unclear. Germline V CDR1 and CDR2: SEHNR, FQNEAQ (reference sequence). V lost 5 bases to trimming and J lost 5 bases, with 9 bases between them. This CDR3 contains 12 residues.

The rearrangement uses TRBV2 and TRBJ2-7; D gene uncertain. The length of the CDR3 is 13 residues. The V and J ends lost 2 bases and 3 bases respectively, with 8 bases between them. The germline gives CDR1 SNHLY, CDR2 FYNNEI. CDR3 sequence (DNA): TGTGCCAGCAGTGAAAGTCACTACTACGAGCAGTACTTC. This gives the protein CASSESHYYEQYF. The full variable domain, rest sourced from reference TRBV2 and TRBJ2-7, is EPEVTQTPSHQVTQMGQEVILRCVPISNHLYFYWYRQILGQKVEFLVSFYNNEISEKSEIFDDQFSVERPDGSNFTLKIRSTKLEDSAMYFCASSESHYYEQYFGPGTRLTVT.

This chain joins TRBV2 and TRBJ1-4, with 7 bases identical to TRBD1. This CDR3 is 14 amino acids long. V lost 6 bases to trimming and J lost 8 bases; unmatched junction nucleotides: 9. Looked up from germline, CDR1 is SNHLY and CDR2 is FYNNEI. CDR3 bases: TGTGCCAGCAGAGACGGGACAGCATGGGAAAAACTGTTTTTT. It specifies CASRDGTAWEKLFF.

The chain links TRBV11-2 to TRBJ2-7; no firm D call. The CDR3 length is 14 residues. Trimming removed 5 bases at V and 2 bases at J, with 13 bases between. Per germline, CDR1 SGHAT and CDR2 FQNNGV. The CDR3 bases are TGTGCCAGCAGCGCCCCAGGATTCCCCTACGAGCAGTACTTC. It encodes CASSAPGFPYEQYF.

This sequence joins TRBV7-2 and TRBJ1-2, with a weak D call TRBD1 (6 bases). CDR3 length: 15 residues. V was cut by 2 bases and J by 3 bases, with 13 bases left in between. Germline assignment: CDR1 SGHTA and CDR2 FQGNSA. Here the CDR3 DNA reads TGTGCCAGCAGCTTAACGACAGGCCCTTACTATGGCTACACCTTC. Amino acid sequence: CASSLTTGPYYGYTF.

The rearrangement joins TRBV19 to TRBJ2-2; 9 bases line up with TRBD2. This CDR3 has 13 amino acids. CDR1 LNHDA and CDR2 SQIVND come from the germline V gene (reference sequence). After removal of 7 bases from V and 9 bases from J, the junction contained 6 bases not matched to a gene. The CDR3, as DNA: TGTGCCAGTAACGTTGCGGGGGGGCGGGAGCTGTTTTTT. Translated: CASNVAGGRELFF.

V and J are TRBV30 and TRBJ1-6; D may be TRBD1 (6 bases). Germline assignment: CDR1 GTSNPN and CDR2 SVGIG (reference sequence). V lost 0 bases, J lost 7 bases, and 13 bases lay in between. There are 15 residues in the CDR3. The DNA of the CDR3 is TGTGCCTGGAGTGTGGGAGGGGGTGGAAATTCACCCCTCCACTTT. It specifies CAWSVGGGGNSPLHF.

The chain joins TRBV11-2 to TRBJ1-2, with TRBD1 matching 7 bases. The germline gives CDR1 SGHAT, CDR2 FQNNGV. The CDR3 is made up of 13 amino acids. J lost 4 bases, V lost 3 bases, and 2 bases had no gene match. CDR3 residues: CASSFRDSYGYTF. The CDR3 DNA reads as TGTGCCAGCAGCTTCCGGGACAGCTATGGCTACACCTTC.

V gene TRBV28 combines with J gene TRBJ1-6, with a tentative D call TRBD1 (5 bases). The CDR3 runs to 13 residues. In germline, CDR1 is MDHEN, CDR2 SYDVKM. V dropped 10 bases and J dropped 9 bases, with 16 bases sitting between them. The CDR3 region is CATHPQGGSPLHF. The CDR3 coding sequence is TGTGCCACCCACCCCCAGGGAGGTTCACCCCTCCACTTT.